This TCR beta chain was sequenced for a study of cytomegalovirus exposure and HLA in healthy donors. PCR involved 60 Vbeta and 13 Jbeta primers. Sequencing was performed with immunoSEQ multiplex PCR; in TCRdb, only in-frame clones are kept and a portion is missing. The sample includes about 190,000 clones, 75% to 90% of them seen just once. This CDR3 is built from 15 residues. Germline CDR1 is GTSNPN and CDR2 is SVGIG (reference sequence). Germline trimming cut 3 bases from V and 2 bases from J; bases unmatched to any gene: 7. Whole-study findings and limits: A later look showed TCR association rates differing by HLA locus, highest for DRB1 and lowest for HLA-C. Researchers counted around 180 TCR beta chains as cytomegalovirus-associated. Apparent HLA restriction characterized most CMV-associated TCR beta chains in a later analysis.

Comments on this clone: Antigen specificity is unknown.

The chain is built from TRBV30 and TRBJ2-3, with 8 bases aligning to TRBD2. Material for sequencing was PBMCs. This receptor was identified in a boy between 10 and 17 years old in good health and CMV-seronegative. The CDR3 loop is CAWRVAGSYTDTQYF. The CDR3 DNA reads TGTGCCTGGAGGGTAGCGGGATCTTACACAGATACGCAGTATTTT. The full variable domain, completed using reference TRBV30 and TRBJ2-3, is SQTIHQWPATLVQPVGSPLSLECTVEGTSNPNLYWYRQAAGRGLQLLFYSVGIGQISSEVPQNLSASRPQDRQFILSSKKLLLSDSGFYLCAWRVAGSYTDTQYFGPGTRLTVL.